This TCR beta chain was profiled in a study of T and B cells in COVID-19 patients. General study points: Clonality of TRB repertoires was high in active COVID-19; recovery brought above-healthy diversity and richness.

This clonotype has a count of ten or more. What it recognizes is unknown. TRB rearrangements were amplified by multiplex PCR with BIOMED2 TRB-A/B primers. TCRdb ran MiXCR on the multiplex PCR reads and lists one entry per CDR3 protein. Counted here are some 8,700 distinct CDR3 sequences, 28% occurring once; the ten biggest clones make up more than 5%. From blood, about 240-550 ng of genomic DNA served as TRB template. Germline lookup yields CDR1 SGHVS and CDR2 FNYEAQ. The CDR3 extends over 14 amino acids. The V and J ends lost 5 bases and 2 bases respectively, with 11 bases between them. This TCR was sampled from a human donor who had recovered from COVID-19. The sample comprised blood. This rearrangement joins TRBV7-6 to TRBJ2-3, with a possible D match to TRBD2 (5 bases). The DNA for the CDR3 is TGTGCCAGCAGCCTACTAGTAAACACAGATACGCAGTATTTT. Protein sequence: CASSLLVNTDTQYF.